The T cell receptor (beta chain) described here comes from a study of T cells expressing NK-cell markers. Background on the study: HCMV seropositivity marked most of the eight sequenced donors; one was seronegative.

Germline values: CDR1 MNHEY, CDR2 SMNVEV (reference sequence). The CDR3 covers 16 residues. No DNA is given; TCRdb re-called the 5' RACE reads and lists each CDR3 protein once. The sample's table shows about 460,000 distinct CDR3 sequences. Of note for this clonotype: Its antigen is as yet unknown.

Study-wide results and limits: The study found these clonotypes also leading the CD3+CD56-NKG2C+ fraction in a few donors.

This clonotype originated in a woman aged 45-60 years in good health. The material sequenced was blood T cells: a sorted CD56 or NKG2C T cell subset, CD4+ or CD8+ T cells, or bulk PBMC T cells (not recorded which). The chain employs TRBV27 and TRBJ2-1; checking the TCRdb D call of TRBD2 is not possible without DNA. The CDR3: CASSQWRLAGNNEQFF.